This entry concerns a single T cell receptor (beta chain). Its specificity is unknown. CDR3 size: 13 residues. CDR1 MNHEY and CDR2 SMNVEV come from the germline V gene (reference sequence). V was trimmed by 2 bases and J by 2 bases, leaving 7 bases between them. Stimulus-free culture yielded autoproliferating CFSE-dim and non-proliferating CFSE-high T cells, each sequenced separately. Pooled replicate wells came from approximately 5x10^7 CFSE-labeled PBMCs cultured 7 days without stimulus. PBMCs were labeled with around 0.55 uM CFSE and cultured without exogenous stimuli. This entry comes from a study of memory B cells and T cells in multiple sclerosis. TCRdb's copy holds only in-frame clones and misses some; the assay was immunoSEQ multiplex PCR. The sample lists roughly 30,000 clones; 86% were seen once.

This TCR was recovered from a human donor with multiple sclerosis. Sequenced sample: PBMCs from blood kept in culture. The chain uses TRBV27 and TRBJ2-7; D not certain. CDR3 loop: CASSLLPAYEQYF. CDR3 DNA sequence: TGTGCCAGCAGTTTACTACCGGCCTACGAGCAGTACTTC.